This T cell receptor beta chain was identified in a study of blood T cell repertoires in COVID-19. Study background: Donors in the United States, Italy and Spain gave samples during acute or convalescent COVID-19.

Those who participated ranged in age from roughly 18 to 95 years and resided in about 24 US areas. Exposed volunteers were people who met a COVID-19 case within 2 weeks before study entry. Germline trimming cut 10 bases from V and 4 bases from J; bases unmatched to any gene: 7. From germline, CDR1 is MDHEN and CDR2 SYDVKM. The CDR3 spans 14 residues. Assay: immunoSEQ multiplex PCR; the TCRdb copy retains only in-frame clones and omits some. The data contain about 150,000 clones, around 87% of them singletons. Sample: PBMCs or T cells enriched from blood (not recorded which). The V call is TRBV28, the J call TRBJ1-5, with 10 bases identical to TRBD1. The TCR was taken from a woman between 40 and 50 years old who had been exposed to COVID-19. In DNA form, the CDR3 reads TGTGCCATCACCCGGACAGGGGGGAATCAGCCCCAGCATTTT. Its translation is CAITRTGGNQPQHF. Full variable domain (remainder filled in from reference TRBV28 and TRBJ1-5): DVKVTQSSRYLVKRTGEKVFLECVQDMDHENMFWYRQDPGLGLRLIYFSYDVKMKEKGDIPEGYSVSREKKERFSLILESASTNQTSMYLCAITRTGGNQPQHFGDGTRLSIL.